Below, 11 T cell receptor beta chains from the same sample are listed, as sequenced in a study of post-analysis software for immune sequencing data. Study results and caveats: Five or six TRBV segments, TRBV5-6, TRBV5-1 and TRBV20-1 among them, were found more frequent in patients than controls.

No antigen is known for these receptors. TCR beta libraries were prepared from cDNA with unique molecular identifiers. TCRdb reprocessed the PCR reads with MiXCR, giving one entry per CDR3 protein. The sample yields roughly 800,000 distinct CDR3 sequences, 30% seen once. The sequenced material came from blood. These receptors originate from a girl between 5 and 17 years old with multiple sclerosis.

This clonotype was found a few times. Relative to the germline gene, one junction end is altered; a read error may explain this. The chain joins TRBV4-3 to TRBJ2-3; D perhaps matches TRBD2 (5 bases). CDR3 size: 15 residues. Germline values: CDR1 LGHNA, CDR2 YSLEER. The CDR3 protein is CASSQAPGSSDTQYF. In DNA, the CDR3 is TGCGCCAGCAGTCAAGCTCCTGGGAGCTCAGATACGCAGTATTTT.

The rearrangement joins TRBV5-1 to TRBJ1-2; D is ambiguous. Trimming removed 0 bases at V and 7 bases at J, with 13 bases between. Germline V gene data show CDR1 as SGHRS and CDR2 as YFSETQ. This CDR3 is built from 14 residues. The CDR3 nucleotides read TGCGCCAGCAGCTTGGTCTCAGGAAAATCTGGCTACACCTTC. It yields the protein CASSLVSGKSGYTF.

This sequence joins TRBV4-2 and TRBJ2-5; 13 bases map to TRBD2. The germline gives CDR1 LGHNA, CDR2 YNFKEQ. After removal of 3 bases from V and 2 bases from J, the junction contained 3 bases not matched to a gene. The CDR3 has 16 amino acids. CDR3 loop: CASSQGGLAGQETQYF. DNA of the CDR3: TGTGCCAGCAGCCAGGGGGGACTAGCGGGACAAGAGACCCAGTACTTC.

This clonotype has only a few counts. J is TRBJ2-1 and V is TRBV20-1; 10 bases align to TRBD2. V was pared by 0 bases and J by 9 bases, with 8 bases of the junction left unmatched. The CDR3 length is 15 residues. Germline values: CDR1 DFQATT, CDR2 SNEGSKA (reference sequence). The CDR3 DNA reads TGCAGTGCTAGAGATAGGCAGCGGGGGGGGAGTGAGCAGTTCTTC. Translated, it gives CSARDRQRGGSEQFF.

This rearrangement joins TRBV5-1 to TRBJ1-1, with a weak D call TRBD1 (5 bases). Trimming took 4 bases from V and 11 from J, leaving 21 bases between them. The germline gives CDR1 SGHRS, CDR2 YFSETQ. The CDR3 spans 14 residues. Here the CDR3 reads CASSTASPDISAFF. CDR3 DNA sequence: TGCGCCAGCAGCACCGCGAGCCCGGACATCTCGGCTTTCTTT. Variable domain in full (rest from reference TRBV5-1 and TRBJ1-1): KAGVTQTPRYLIKTRGQQVTLSCSPISGHRSVSWYQQTPGQGLQFLFEYFSETQRNKGNFPGRFSGRQFSNSRSEMNVSTLELGDSALYLCASSTASPDISAFFGQGTRLTVV.

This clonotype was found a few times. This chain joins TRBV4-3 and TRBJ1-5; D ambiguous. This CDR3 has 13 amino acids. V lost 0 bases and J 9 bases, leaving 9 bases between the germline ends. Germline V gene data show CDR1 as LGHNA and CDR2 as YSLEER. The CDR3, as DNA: TGCGCCAGCAGCCAAGACGCCACCTTGCCCCAGCATTTT. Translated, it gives CASSQDATLPQHF.

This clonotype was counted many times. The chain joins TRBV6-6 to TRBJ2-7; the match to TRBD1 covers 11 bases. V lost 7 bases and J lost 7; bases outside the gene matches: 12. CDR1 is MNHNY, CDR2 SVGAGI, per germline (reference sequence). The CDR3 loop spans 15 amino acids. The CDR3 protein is CASKLPGTGGGEQYF. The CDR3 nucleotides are TGTGCCAGCAAGCTGCCCGGGACAGGGGGTGGTGAGCAGTACTTC.

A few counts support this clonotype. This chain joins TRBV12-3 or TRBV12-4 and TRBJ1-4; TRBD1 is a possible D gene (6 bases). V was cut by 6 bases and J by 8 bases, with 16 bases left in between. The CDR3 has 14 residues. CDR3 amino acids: CASSLQGTGEKLFF. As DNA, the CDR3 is TGTGCCAGCAGCCTACAGGGTACTGGGGAAAAACTGTTTTTT.

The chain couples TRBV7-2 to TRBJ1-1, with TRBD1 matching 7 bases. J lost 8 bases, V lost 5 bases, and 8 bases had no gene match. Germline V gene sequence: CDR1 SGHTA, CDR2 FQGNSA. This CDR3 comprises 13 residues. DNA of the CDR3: TGTGCCAGCAGCCCGGACAGGCTTGTGGAAGCTTTCTTT. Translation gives CASSPDRLVEAFF.

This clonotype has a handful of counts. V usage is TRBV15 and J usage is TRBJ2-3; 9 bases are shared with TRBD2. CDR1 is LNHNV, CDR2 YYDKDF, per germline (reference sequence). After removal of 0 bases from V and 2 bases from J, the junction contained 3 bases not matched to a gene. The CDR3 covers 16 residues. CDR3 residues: CATSREPSGITDTQYF. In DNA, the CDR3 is TGTGCCACCAGCAGAGAGCCTAGCGGGATCACAGATACGCAGTATTTT.

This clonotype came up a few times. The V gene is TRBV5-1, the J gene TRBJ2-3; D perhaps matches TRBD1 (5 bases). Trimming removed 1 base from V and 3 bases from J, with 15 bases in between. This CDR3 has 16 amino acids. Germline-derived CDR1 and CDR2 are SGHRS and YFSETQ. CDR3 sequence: CASSLSVAGRTDTQYF. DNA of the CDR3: TGCGCCAGCAGCTTGTCTGTTGCAGGGCGGACAGATACGCAGTATTTT.